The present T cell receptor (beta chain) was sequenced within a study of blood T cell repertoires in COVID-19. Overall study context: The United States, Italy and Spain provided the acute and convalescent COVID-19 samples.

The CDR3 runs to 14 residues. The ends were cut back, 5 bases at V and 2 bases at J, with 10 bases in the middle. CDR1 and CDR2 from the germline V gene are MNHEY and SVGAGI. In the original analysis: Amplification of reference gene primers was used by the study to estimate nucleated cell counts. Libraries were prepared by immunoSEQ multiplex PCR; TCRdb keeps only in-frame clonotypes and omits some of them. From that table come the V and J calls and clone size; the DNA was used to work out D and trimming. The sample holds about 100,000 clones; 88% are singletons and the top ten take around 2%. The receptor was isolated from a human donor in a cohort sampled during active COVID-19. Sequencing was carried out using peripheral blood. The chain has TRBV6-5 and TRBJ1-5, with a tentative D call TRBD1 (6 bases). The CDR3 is CASSQQGGNQPQHF. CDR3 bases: TGTGCCAGCAGTCAACAGGGAGGCAATCAGCCCCAGCATTTT.